The text below deals with one T cell receptor beta chain. Its antigen is as yet unknown. The data were obtained in a study of T cells in Graves' hyperthyroidism and ophthalmopathy. Study-wide points: A 13 V-J model separated ophthalmopathy from stable hyperthyroidism. Most thyroid clonotypes that were expanded above 0.001 also turned up in blood.

Authors of the study amplified TCR beta CDR3 regions from RNA transcripts. A first-round RT-PCR of the TCR CDR3 used the HTBI primer set. TCRdb itself ran the multiplex PCR reads through MiXCR, one entry per CDR3 protein. The table records about 610,000 distinct CDR3 sequences, roughly 50% of them present only once. The V end was cut by 7 bases, the J end by 6 bases, with 18 bases between. The CDR3 is made up of 14 amino acids. Sequenced input: peripheral blood or thyroid tissue (not recorded which). This TCR derives from a woman between 18 and 30 years old with Graves' hyperthyroidism. The chain joins TRBV12-3 or TRBV12-4 to TRBJ1-1; tentatively, D is TRBD1 (5 bases). CDR3 in amino acids: CASTHLPGPAEAFF. CDR3 DNA: TGTGCCAGCACCCACTTGCCGGGACCGGCTGAAGCTTTCTTT.